This entry lists 27 T cell receptor beta chains sequenced from one sample in a study of T cells in Graves' hyperthyroidism and ophthalmopathy. The CDR3 regions of TCR beta were amplified from RNA transcripts. First-round RT-PCR targeting the TCR CDR3 was performed with the HTBI primer set. TCRdb processed the multiplex PCR reads anew with MiXCR; each CDR3 protein has one entry. The sample contains under 400,000 distinct CDR3 sequences, 13% of which appear only once. The sequenced sample consisted of blood. These receptors all stem from a woman aged 18-30 years with Graves' hyperthyroidism.

In its sample, this clonotype was seen many times. This chain joins TRBV30 and TRBJ2-1, with TRBD2 matching 11 bases. Looked up from germline, CDR1 is GTSNPN and CDR2 is SVGIG (reference sequence). The V segment lost 1 base and the J segment 9 bases; nucleotides outside the gene matches: 14. The CDR3 is 17 amino acids. DNA of the CDR3: TGTGCCTGGAGTGGAATCCAACTAGCGGGAGCTTTCGGTGAGCAGTTCTTC. This encodes CAWSGIQLAGAFGEQFF.

In regard to this clonotype: This may stem from a read error, because a much larger clone lies one nucleotide away. This chain joins TRBV12-3 or TRBV12-4 and TRBJ1-2, with a possible D match to TRBD1 (5 bases). CDR3 length: 14 residues. The V end was cut by 5 bases, the J end by 3 bases, with 13 bases between. CDR3 nucleotide sequence: TGTGCCAGCAGTCCAGGGAGCCCTGACTATGGCTACACCTTC. Amino acid sequence: CASSPGSPDYGYTF.

The chain is built from TRBV7-9 and TRBJ1-4; D call uncertain. V was clipped by 5 bases and J by 0 bases, with 7 bases between them. The CDR3 loop spans 14 amino acids. Germline V gene data show CDR1 as SEHNR and CDR2 as FQNEAQ (reference sequence). The CDR3 coding sequence is TGTGCCAGCAGCCAAGTAGCAACTAATGAAAAACTGTTTTTT. The encoded protein is CASSQVATNEKLFF.

This clonotype was counted at least ten times. The chain combines TRBV29-1 with TRBJ2-1; a possible D gene is TRBD1 (5 bases). Germline CDR1 SQVTM, CDR2 ANQGSEA. The CDR3 is made up of 15 amino acids. Trimming removed 3 bases from V and 0 bases from J, with 12 bases in between. CDR3 DNA: TGCAGCGTTGAGCCCTCCAGGGTCTCCTACAATGAGCAGTTCTTC. Its translation: CSVEPSRVSYNEQFF.

This clonotype was picked up many times. The CDR3 loop is CASSQDPGTGELFNYGYTF. CDR3 DNA sequence: TGTGCCAGCAGCCAAGACCCCGGGACAGGGGAATTGTTTAACTATGGCTACACCTTC. J is TRBJ1-2 and V is TRBV3-1; 10 bases fit TRBD1. With 0 bases clipped from V and 1 base from J, the junction kept 11 bases outside the gene matches. This CDR3 has 19 residues. Germline V gene data show CDR1 as LGHDT and CDR2 as YNNKEL (reference sequence).

In this sample, this clonotype turned up many times. The rearrangement links TRBV9 to TRBJ1-2; tentative D call: TRBD1 (6 bases). The CDR3 length is 12 residues. Germline assignment: CDR1 SGDLS and CDR2 YYNGEE. V was pared by 1 base and J by 8 bases, with 9 bases between. The CDR3 loop reads CASSVWGLGYTF. DNA for the CDR3: TGTGCCAGCAGCGTATGGGGGCTCGGCTACACCTTC.

About this clonotype: A much larger clone sits a single nucleotide away, making a read error possible. The V gene is TRBV28, the J gene TRBJ1-1; the match to TRBD1 covers 8 bases. Germline CDR1 MDHEN, CDR2 SYDVKM. The CDR3 has 16 residues. CDR3 bases: TGTGCCAGCAGTTTTAACGGCTACAGGGGGGTTACTGAAGCTTCCTTT. This sequence encodes CASSFNGYRGVTEASF.

The chain recombines TRBV3-1 with TRBJ2-2; no firm D call. V was shortened by 4 bases and J by 6 bases, with 18 bases between the two germline ends. Germline loops: CDR1 LGHDT, CDR2 YNNKEL (reference sequence). CDR3 size: 16 residues. CDR3 in amino acids: CASSRLSWASAGELFF. CDR3 in DNA: TGTGCCAGCAGCCGTCTGAGCTGGGCGTCGGCCGGGGAGCTGTTTTTT.

This clonotype was picked up many times. The CDR3 DNA reads as TGTGCCAGCAGTCTGCCCCGGGACCCAGGGGGCTACACCTTC. Its translation: CASSLPRDPGGYTF. The chain has TRBV28 and TRBJ1-2, with D perhaps TRBD1 (5 bases). Germline CDR1 is MDHEN and CDR2 is SYDVKM. The CDR3 covers 14 residues. Trimming took off 5 bases at V and 8 bases at J, with 18 bases between the two ends.

Many counts were recorded for this clonotype. The chain couples TRBV29-1 to TRBJ1-5; D is ambiguous. The CDR3 is 14 residues long. CDR1 and CDR2 (germline): SQVTM, ANQGSEA. V lost 4 bases to trimming and J lost 6 bases, with 16 bases between them. The CDR3: CSVAQESWGQPQHF. CDR3 bases: TGCAGCGTTGCGCAGGAGTCTTGGGGTCAGCCCCAGCATTTT.

This clonotype was picked up a small number of times. The V and J genes are TRBV4-3 and TRBJ2-7; D gene ambiguous. This CDR3 is 15 amino acids long. The germline V gene encodes CDR1 LGHNA and CDR2 YSLEER. The V end lost 1 base, the J end lost 1 base, and 11 bases lay between the germline ends. The CDR3 nucleotides are TGCGCCAGCAGCCAAGTATACTCCGTTTCCTACGAGCAGTACTTC. Its translation: CASSQVYSVSYEQYF.

This clonotype was seen at least ten times. The chain links TRBV28 to TRBJ2-3; 7 bases fit TRBD1. The trim removed 0 bases at V and 0 bases at J, leaving 3 bases unmatched. There are 16 residues in the CDR3. Germline lookup yields CDR1 MDHEN and CDR2 SYDVKM. The CDR3 coding sequence is TGTGCCAGCAGTTTATGGCAGGGGGTTAGCACAGATACGCAGTATTTT. Its protein is CASSLWQGVSTDTQYF.

This clonotype was counted between two and nine times. The CDR3 loop is CASSSTRDRDSNYGYTF. CDR3 in DNA: TGTGCCAGCAGCTCCACTCGGGACAGGGATTCTAACTATGGCTACACCTTC. The V call is TRBV9, the J call TRBJ1-2; 9 bases agree with TRBD1. The CDR3 totals 17 residues. V trimming: 4 bases; J trimming: 0 bases; junction bases outside the gene matches: 10. Germline V lookup: CDR1 SGDLS, CDR2 YYNGEE.

The table lists this clonotype with many counts. The V call is TRBV12-3 or TRBV12-4, the J call TRBJ2-2; D gene uncertain. V shed 5 bases and J shed 6 bases, with 13 bases lying between them. This CDR3 has 14 amino acids. The CDR3 nucleotides are TGTGCCAGCAGTCCGCCAACTATGGCCGGGGAGCTGTTTTTT. This sequence encodes CASSPPTMAGELFF.

The table lists this clonotype with many counts. The chain is built from TRBV7-8 and TRBJ1-1, with no clear D. Trimming removed 2 bases from V and 0 bases from J, with 10 bases in between. CDR3 size: 15 residues. The germline gives CDR1 SGHVS, CDR2 FQNEAQ. In nucleotides, the CDR3 is TGTGCCAGCAGCTTATTTGTTTCCGTGAACACTGAAGCTTTCTTT. Translating it yields CASSLFVSVNTEAFF.

On this clonotype: The junction shows a germline mismatch at one end, possibly a read error. The chain uses TRBV7-2 and TRBJ2-2, with unresolved D. Germline CDR1 SGHTA, CDR2 FQGNSA. CDR3 size: 13 residues. The CDR3 spells CASSLANAGELFF. For the CDR3, the DNA is TGTGCCAGCAGCTTAGCGAACGCCGGGGAGCTGTTTTTT.

V gene TRBV5-1 combines with J gene TRBJ2-1; D gene ambiguous. The CDR3 spans 11 residues. CDR1 and CDR2 from the germline V gene are SGHRS and YFSETQ. V lost 0 bases, J lost 8 bases, and 3 bases lay in between. The CDR3 DNA reads TGCGCCAGCAGCTTGGCCGATGAGCAGTTCTTC. As protein: CASSLADEQFF. Drawing the rest from reference TRBV5-1 and TRBJ2-1, the complete variable domain is KAGVTQTPRYLIKTRGQQVTLSCSPISGHRSVSWYQQTPGQGLQFLFEYFSETQRNKGNFPGRFSGRQFSNSRSEMNVSTLELGDSALYLCASSLADEQFFGPGTRLTVL.

This clonotype was recorded only once. The V and J genes are TRBV15 and TRBJ1-2; no definite D call. The length of the CDR3 is 13 residues. The germline V gene has CDR1 LNHNV and CDR2 YYDKDF (reference sequence). Trimming took off 2 bases at V and 4 bases at J, with 8 bases between the two ends. The CDR3: CATSRSPGYGYTF. The CDR3 nucleotides read TGTGCCACCAGCAGATCACCGGGCTATGGCTACACCTTC.

This clonotype turned up a few times. CDR3 loop: CASSIAGRTEAFF. Here the CDR3 DNA reads TGTGCCAGTAGTATAGCAGGAAGAACTGAAGCTTTCTTT. The gene calls are TRBV19 and TRBJ1-1; D remains ambiguous. The CDR3 is 13 amino acids. With 1 base removed from V and 5 bases from J, the gap between germline ends came to 8 bases. Germline assignment: CDR1 LNHDA and CDR2 SQIVND (reference sequence).

This clonotype was found many times. The chain combines TRBV28 with TRBJ2-1; either TRBD1 or TRBD2 may fit D (5 bases each). The length of the CDR3 is 15 residues. V gave up 5 bases and J gave up 3 bases, with 14 bases separating them. Germline V lookup: CDR1 MDHEN, CDR2 SYDVKM. CDR3 sequence (DNA): TGTGCCAGCAGTACCACGGGACGCCTCTACAATGAGCAGTTCTTC. It encodes CASSTTGRLYNEQFF.

Concerning this clonotype itself: Given a much more abundant clone one base away, this may be a read error. The chain recombines TRBV6-2 or TRBV6-3 with TRBJ2-5, with 7 bases identical to TRBD2. The DNA matches TRBJ2-1 better at its end, which makes the J call doubtful. The CDR3 covers 14 residues. Germline assignment: CDR1 MNHEY and CDR2 SVGEGT. The CDR3 DNA reads as TGTGCCAGCAGTATGCGGACTAGTAGAGAGACCCAGTTCTTC. It encodes CASSMRTSRETQFF.

This clonotype was found a few times. The chain joins TRBV12-3 or TRBV12-4 to TRBJ1-1; D gene unclear. The CDR3 extends over 14 amino acids. Trimming removed 6 bases at V and 2 bases at J, with 13 bases between. CDR3 amino acids: CASRTAWGNTEAFF. The CDR3, as DNA: TGTGCCAGCAGGACGGCCTGGGGAAACACTGAAGCTTTCTTT.

This clonotype was observed a single time. This chain links TRBV6-5 with TRBJ2-5; 11 bases agree with TRBD2. CDR1 and CDR2 from the germline V gene are MNHEY and SVGAGI. V lost 5 bases and J lost 4; bases outside the gene matches: 6. The CDR3 consists of 15 residues. CDR3 protein: CASSHTGTSGETQYF. The CDR3 region has the DNA TGTGCCAGCAGTCACACGGGGACTAGCGGAGAGACCCAGTACTTC.

The chain recombines TRBV12-3 or TRBV12-4 with TRBJ2-3; D possibly corresponds to TRBD2 (7 bases). The germline V and J ends were trimmed by 3 bases and 7 bases, with 17 bases remaining between them. The CDR3 is 15 amino acids. The CDR3, as DNA: TGTGCCAGCAGTTTCGGGCGGGGGCCGTTTAATACGCAGTATTTT. Translated: CASSFGRGPFNTQYF.

This clonotype has a count of ten or more. V gene TRBV28 combines with J gene TRBJ1-2, with 8 bases aligning to TRBD1. The CDR3 contains 16 residues. Germline lookup yields CDR1 MDHEN and CDR2 SYDVKM. Unmatched junction bases numbered 10, after V lost 3 bases and J lost 4 bases. DNA for the CDR3: TGTGCCAGCAGTTTGAGAGGCAGGGGGCGAATCTATGGCTACACCTTC. Residues: CASSLRGRGRIYGYTF.

The chain joins TRBV7-9 to TRBJ2-2, with 10 bases that match TRBD2. V trimming: 4 bases; J trimming: 5 bases; junction bases outside the gene matches: 10. From germline, CDR1 is SEHNR and CDR2 FQNEAQ (reference sequence). This CDR3 has 17 amino acids. The CDR3 DNA is TGTGCCAGCAGCTCACCTAAAGCGGGAGGGTATACCGGGGAGCTGTTTTTT. Encoded protein: CASSSPKAGGYTGELFF.

This clonotype was detected many times. V gene TRBV6-1 combines with J gene TRBJ1-5; TRBD1 aligns across 7 bases. Trimming cost V 7 bases and J 4 bases; bases outside gene matches: 19. The CDR3 totals 18 residues. Germline assignment: CDR1 MNHNS and CDR2 SASEGT. The CDR3 DNA sequence: TGTGCCAGCACCTTCTTTTCCGACAGGGCTGGTAATAATCAGCCCCAGCATTTT. Translation: CASTFFSDRAGNNQPQHF.